This TCR beta chain derives from a study of shared clonotypes between healthy human individuals. Terminally differentiated effector memory CD45RA+ cells were excluded by CCR7 positive selection of CD45RO-negative cells. Libraries were prepared by immunoSEQ multiplex PCR; TCRdb keeps only in-frame clonotypes and omits some of them. The sample holds approximately 2,000,000 clones; around 95% are singletons and the top ten take roughly 1.7%. Trimming stripped 0 bases from V and 0 bases from J, with 17 bases between. Germline loops: CDR1 SGHRS, CDR2 YFSETQ. The CDR3 has 18 residues. This receptor was obtained from a man between 18 and 29 years old in good health. Some clones in this sample may be carry-over from other donors' samples. The sample taken for sequencing was naive CD8+ T cells from PBMCs. The chain uses TRBV5-1 and TRBJ2-3; no firm D call. As DNA, the CDR3 is TGCGCCAGCAGCTTGGTTTCTGTAGGCGGAGTAAGCACAGATACGCAGTATTTT. Its protein product is CASSLVSVGGVSTDTQYF.